A single sample gave rise to the 18 T cell receptor beta chains below, sequenced in a study of cytomegalovirus exposure and HLA in healthy donors. Both 60 Vbeta primers and 13 Jbeta primers went into the PCR. Only in-frame clones appear in the TCRdb table, and some are missing; sequencing was by immunoSEQ multiplex PCR. The sample contains around 150,000 clones, around 78% of which appear only once. Sequencing input: PBMCs. These receptor sequences come from a woman aged 40 to 49 in good health and CMV-seronegative.

This chain joins TRBV9 and TRBJ1-3, with a possible D match to TRBD1 (6 bases). This CDR3 contains 17 residues. The V and J ends lost 4 bases and 4 bases respectively, with 21 bases between them. Germline V gene data show CDR1 as SGDLS and CDR2 as YYNGEE. The CDR3 nucleotides read TGTGCCAGCAGCCCCCCGGGCAGGGGTCTTAGGGGAAACACCATATATTTT. It specifies CASSPPGRGLRGNTIYF.

V is TRBV27 and J is TRBJ1-5, with TRBD1 as a possible D gene (6 bases). Trimming took 6 bases from V and 2 from J, leaving 17 bases between them. The CDR3 loop spans 16 amino acids. Germline CDR1 MNHEY, CDR2 SMNVEV (reference sequence). CDR3 bases: TGTGCCAGCAGCCCCGGGGGGCCGTCCGGCAATCAGCCCCAGCATTTT. Translating it yields CASSPGGPSGNQPQHF.

The gene calls are TRBV5-1 and TRBJ2-3; 7 bases are shared with TRBD1. This CDR3 comprises 15 residues. After removal of 0 bases from V and 4 bases from J, the junction contained 5 bases not matched to a gene. Germline CDR1 SGHRS, CDR2 YFSETQ. CDR3 in amino acids: CASSLEGQTPDTQYF. The DNA of the CDR3 is TGCGCCAGCAGCTTGGAGGGACAGACTCCAGATACGCAGTATTTT.

The chain carries TRBV5-1 and TRBJ1-2, with 12 bases lining up with TRBD1. Per the germline V gene, CDR1 is SGHRS and CDR2 is YFSETQ. This CDR3 region has 15 residues. The V and J ends lost 0 bases and 6 bases, in that order; junction bases with no gene match: 3. In nucleotides, the CDR3 is TGCGCCAGCAGCTTGGGGGGACAGGGGGCAGATGGCTACACCTTC. Translation: CASSLGGQGADGYTF.

The genes are TRBV11-2 and TRBJ2-1; 7 nucleotides agree with TRBD2. Germline trimming cut 4 bases from V and 9 bases from J; bases unmatched to any gene: 12. This CDR3 contains 15 residues. Germline values: CDR1 SGHAT, CDR2 FQNNGV. CDR3 protein: CASSSLGTTYGEQFF. For the CDR3, the DNA is TGTGCCAGCAGCTCCCTTGGGACTACCTATGGTGAGCAGTTCTTC.

The chain has TRBV6-5 and TRBJ2-7; 8 nucleotides match TRBD1. Trimming cost V 0 bases and J 4 bases; bases outside gene matches: 5. CDR3 length: 15 amino acids. The germline V gene has CDR1 MNHEY and CDR2 SVGAGI. The CDR3 protein is CASSYSGRGLYEQYF. In DNA form, the CDR3 reads TGTGCCAGCAGTTACTCTGGCAGGGGGCTATACGAGCAGTACTTC.

The rearrangement joins TRBV5-1 to TRBJ2-5, with 8 bases matching TRBD1. CDR3 length equals 16 residues. With V trimmed by 0 bases and J by 3 bases, 7 bases remained unmatched. Germline CDR1 SGHRS, CDR2 YFSETQ. The DNA of the CDR3 is TGCGCCAGCAGCTTGGATCCAGGGGGCGTTAAAGAGACCCAGTACTTC. It codes for CASSLDPGGVKETQYF.

The sample holds one count of this clone. The V call is TRBV7-8, the J call TRBJ2-7, with 8 bases matching TRBD2. The V gene's germline CDR1 is SGHVS and CDR2 FQNEAQ. The CDR3 extends over 14 amino acids. Losses at the gene ends were 3 bases for V and 5 bases for J; bases not matched to a gene: 6. CDR3 region: CASSFTGTSDEQYF. In nucleotides, the CDR3 is TGTGCCAGCAGCTTCACCGGGACTAGTGACGAGCAGTACTTC.

The chain uses TRBV2 and TRBJ2-7, with D perhaps matching TRBD2 (6 bases). Germline CDR1 reads SNHLY; CDR2 reads FYNNEI. V lost 7 bases and J 3 bases, leaving 16 bases between the germline ends. This CDR3 is 14 amino acids long. The CDR3 DNA is TGTGCCAGCATAGGAGGAGGGCCGGTCTACGAGCAGTACTTC. Its protein product is CASIGGGPVYEQYF.

This sequence joins TRBV27 and TRBJ2-1; possible D gene TRBD2, 5 bases. From germline, CDR1 is MNHEY and CDR2 SMNVEV (reference sequence). The CDR3 contains 11 residues. The chain's CDR3 is CVTSSYNEQFF. CDR3 sequence (DNA): TGTGTAACTAGCTCCTACAATGAGCAGTTCTTC.

This chain links TRBV6-1 with TRBJ2-7; 8 bases align to TRBD1. Trimming removed 0 bases from V and 2 bases from J; junction bases left unmatched: 9. This CDR3 has 17 residues. Germline assignment: CDR1 MNHNS and CDR2 SASEGT. The CDR3 region has the DNA TGTGCCAGCAGTGAAGCGGGCCGGGACAGGCCCCCCTACGAGCAGTACTTC. It encodes CASSEAGRDRPPYEQYF.

This chain connects TRBV29-1 to TRBJ2-1; 12 nucleotides line up with TRBD2. V trimming: 3 bases; J trimming: 4 bases; junction bases outside the gene matches: 13. The germline CDR1 and CDR2 sequences are SQVTM and ANQGSEA. This CDR3 has 18 amino acids. The CDR3 DNA follows: TGCAGCGTTGACGGGCTAGCGGGAGGGCCGAGCGTGTACAATGAGCAGTTCTTC. Translation gives CSVDGLAGGPSVYNEQFF.

The rearrangement uses TRBV10-3 and TRBJ2-5, with 7 bases lining up with TRBD1. The CDR3 contains 12 residues. Germline CDR1 is ENHRY and CDR2 is SYGVKD. The J segment lost 3 bases and the V segment lost 11 bases, leaving 6 bases of the junction unmatched. The DNA of the CDR3 is TGTGCCTCAGGGGGATGGGAAGAGACCCAGTACTTC. Translation gives CASGGWEETQYF.

J is TRBJ2-7 and V is TRBV11-1; 12 bases are shared with TRBD1. Germline loops: CDR1 SGHAT, CDR2 FQDESV (reference sequence). V trimming: 3 bases; J trimming: 1 base; junction bases outside the gene matches: 10. This CDR3 region has 18 residues. The CDR3 coding sequence is TGTGCCAGCAGCTTCCGGGGACAGGGGGCCGCGGGTTCCTACGAGCAGTACTTC. This translates into CASSFRGQGAAGSYEQYF.

V usage is TRBV27 and J usage is TRBJ2-7, with TRBD1 identical over 10 bases. Trimming took 6 bases from V and 7 from J; bases not matched to a gene: 15. CDR1 is MNHEY and CDR2 is SMNVEV in the germline V gene (reference sequence). The CDR3 is made up of 16 amino acids. CDR3 sequence: CASSVLTTGGAGEQYF. The CDR3 bases are TGTGCCAGCAGCGTATTAACGACAGGGGGCGCGGGGGAGCAGTACTTC.

The chain recombines TRBV5-1 with TRBJ2-7; 8 bases are shared with TRBD1. From germline, CDR1 is SGHRS and CDR2 YFSETQ. The CDR3 spans 15 residues. V lost 0 bases and J lost 2; bases outside the gene matches: 4. The CDR3 nucleotides are TGCGCCAGCAGCTTGGCCCCGGGACAGGCCTACGAGCAGTACTTC. Translation gives CASSLAPGQAYEQYF.

The V gene is TRBV28, the J gene TRBJ1-1; no reliable D call. Trimming took 5 bases from V and 0 from J, leaving 16 bases between them. CDR1 is MDHEN, CDR2 SYDVKM, per germline. The CDR3 spans 16 residues. The CDR3: CASSPPRGEMNTEAFF. CDR3 sequence (DNA): TGTGCCAGCAGTCCCCCCCGAGGAGAGATGAACACTGAAGCTTTCTTT.

The chain couples TRBV15 to TRBJ1-5; D unclear. This CDR3 has 13 amino acids. V gave up 5 bases and J gave up 6 bases, with 11 bases separating them. Germline V gene lookup returns CDR1 LNHNV and CDR2 YYDKDF (reference sequence). The CDR3 here is CATSPEGVQPQHF. Here the CDR3 DNA reads TGTGCCACCAGCCCTGAGGGCGTTCAGCCCCAGCATTTT.